This T cell receptor (beta chain) was documented in a study of blood T cell repertoires in COVID-19. Study-wide background: The United States, Italy and Spain provided the acute and convalescent COVID-19 samples. T cells, B-cell-depleted T cells, or PBMCs provided the cDNA or gDNA that served as material.

Trimming took 2 bases from V and 3 from J, leaving 11 bases between them. The CDR3 contains 15 residues. CDR1 is SEHNR, CDR2 FQNEAQ, per germline (reference sequence). Original processing methods: Cell counts per sample came from amplifying reference gene primers. The data were produced by immunoSEQ multiplex PCR, yet TCRdb's version contains in-frame clones alone and is incomplete. V, J and clone size are taken as reported in that table, and D and trimming were inferred from the DNA itself. The data contain roughly 52,000 clones, around nine tenths of them singletons. The clonotype originates from a man aged 45-60 years with acute or convalescent COVID-19. The rearrangement links TRBV7-9 to TRBJ2-1, with a possible D match to TRBD2 (5 bases). The material sequenced was peripheral blood. The CDR3 here is CASSLLELVYNEQFF. The CDR3 region has the DNA TGTGCCAGCAGCTTATTGGAACTAGTCTACAATGAGCAGTTCTTC.